This T cell receptor (beta chain) appears in the sequencing data of a study of Ad26.COV2.S vaccination and SARS-CoV-2 variants. Study context: Ad26.COV2.S given intramuscularly, once or twice 56 days apart. Study findings and constraints: Vaccine recipients showed a spike-specific TCR breadth that was higher than in placebo recipients. Vaccine and placebo recipients had comparable breadth of non-spike TCRs.

Details on this clone: Its cognate antigen is unknown.

Treatment specified: some 19 received Ad26.COV2.S at low or high dose, single or two shots; about 5 received placebo; per-sample allocation not given. All samples were drawn on day 63, counting from the first vaccine or placebo injection. The method was immunoSEQ multiplex PCR; TCRdb's version includes in-frame clones alone and lacks a portion of them. The table has over 400,000 clones, about 88% seen once. The sequence was obtained from a person aged 18 to 59 who received the Ad26.COV2.S COVID-19 vaccine or a placebo. The sample was peripheral blood, taken in a trial of Ad26.COV2.S vaccine versus placebo.

In DNA, the CDR3 is TGTGCTAGTGGTTTGGTTTTAGACGGGAGGGCCATGGGAGATACGCAGTATTTT. It yields the protein CASGLVLDGRAMGDTQYF. The chain couples TRBV12-5 to TRBJ2-3; 8 bases are a match to TRBD2. Germline V CDR1 and CDR2: LGHNT, FRNRAP. The CDR3 sequence is 18 residues long. With 0 bases clipped from V and 5 bases from J, the junction kept 13 bases outside the gene matches.